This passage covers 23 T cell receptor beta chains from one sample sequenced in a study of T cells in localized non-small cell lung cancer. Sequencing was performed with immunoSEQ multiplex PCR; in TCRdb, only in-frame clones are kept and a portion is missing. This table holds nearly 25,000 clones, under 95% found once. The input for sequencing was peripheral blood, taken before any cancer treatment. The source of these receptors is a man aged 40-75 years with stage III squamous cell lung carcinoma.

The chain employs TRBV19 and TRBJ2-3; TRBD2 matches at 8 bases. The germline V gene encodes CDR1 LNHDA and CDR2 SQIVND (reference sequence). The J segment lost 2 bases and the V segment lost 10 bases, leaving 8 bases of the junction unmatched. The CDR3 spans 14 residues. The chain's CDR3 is CATSERGITDTQYF. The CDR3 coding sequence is TGTGCCACGTCCGAGCGGGGGATCACAGATACGCAGTATTTT.

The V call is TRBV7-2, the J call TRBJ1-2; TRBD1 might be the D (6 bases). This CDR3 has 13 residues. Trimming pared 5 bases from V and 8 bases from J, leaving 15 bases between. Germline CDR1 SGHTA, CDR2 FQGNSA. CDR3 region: CASSTTTGIGYTF. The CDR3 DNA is TGTGCCAGCAGCACCACTACAGGGATCGGCTACACCTTC.

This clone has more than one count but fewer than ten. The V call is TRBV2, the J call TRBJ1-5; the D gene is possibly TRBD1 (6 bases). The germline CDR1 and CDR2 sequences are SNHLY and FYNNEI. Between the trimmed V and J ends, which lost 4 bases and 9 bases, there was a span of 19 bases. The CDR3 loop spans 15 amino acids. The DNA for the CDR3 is TGTGCCAGCAGTGTGGTCAGGTCGGGAGGGGGGCCCCAGCATTTT. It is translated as CASSVVRSGGGPQHF. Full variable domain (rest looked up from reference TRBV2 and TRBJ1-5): EPEVTQTPSHQVTQMGQEVILRCVPISNHLYFYWYRQILGQKVEFLVSFYNNEISEKSEIFDDQFSVERPDGSNFTLKIRSTKLEDSAMYFCASSVVRSGGGPQHFGDGTRLSIL.

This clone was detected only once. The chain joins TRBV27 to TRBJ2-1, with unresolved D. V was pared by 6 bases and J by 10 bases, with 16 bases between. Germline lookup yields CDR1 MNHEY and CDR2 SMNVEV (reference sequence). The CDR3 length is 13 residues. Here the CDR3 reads CASSHSAAAEQFF. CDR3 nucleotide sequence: TGTGCCAGCAGCCACTCCGCGGCGGCCGAGCAGTTCTTC.

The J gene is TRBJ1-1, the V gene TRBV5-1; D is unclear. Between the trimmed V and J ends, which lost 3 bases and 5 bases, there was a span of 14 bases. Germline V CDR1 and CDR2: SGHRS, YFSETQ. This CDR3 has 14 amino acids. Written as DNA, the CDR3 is TGCGCCAGCAGCTCCACGCCCTCGGGGACTGAAGCTTTCTTT. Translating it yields CASSSTPSGTEAFF.

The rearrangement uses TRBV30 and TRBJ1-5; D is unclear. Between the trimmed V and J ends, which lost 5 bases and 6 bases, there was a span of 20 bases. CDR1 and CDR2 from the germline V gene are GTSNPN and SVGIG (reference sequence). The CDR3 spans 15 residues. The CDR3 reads CAWSLEGGFSQPQHF. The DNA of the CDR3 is TGTGCCTGGTCCCTCGAGGGAGGGTTTTCTCAGCCCCAGCATTTT. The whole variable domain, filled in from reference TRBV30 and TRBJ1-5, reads SQTIHQWPATLVQPVGSPLSLECTVEGTSNPNLYWYRQAAGRGLQLLFYSVGIGQISSEVPQNLSASRPQDRQFILSSKKLLLSDSGFYLCAWSLEGGFSQPQHFGDGTRLSIL.

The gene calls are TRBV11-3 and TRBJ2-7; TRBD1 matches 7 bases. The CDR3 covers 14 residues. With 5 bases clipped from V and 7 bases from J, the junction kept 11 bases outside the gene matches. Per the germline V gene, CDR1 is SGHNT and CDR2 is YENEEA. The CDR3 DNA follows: TGTGCCAGCAGCCCCGGGACAGTTTCTACGGAGCAGTACTTC. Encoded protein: CASSPGTVSTEQYF.

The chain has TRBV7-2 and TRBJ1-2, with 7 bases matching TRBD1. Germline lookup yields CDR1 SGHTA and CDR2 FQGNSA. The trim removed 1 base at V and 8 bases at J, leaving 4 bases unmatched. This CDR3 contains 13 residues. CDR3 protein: CASSLDRGQGYTF. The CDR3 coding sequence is TGTGCCAGCAGCTTAGATAGGGGGCAAGGCTACACCTTC.

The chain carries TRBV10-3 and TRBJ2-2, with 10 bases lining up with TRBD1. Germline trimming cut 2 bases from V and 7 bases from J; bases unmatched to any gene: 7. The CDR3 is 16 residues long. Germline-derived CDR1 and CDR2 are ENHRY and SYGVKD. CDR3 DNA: TGTGCCATCAGTGAGAAGGGACAGGGGCTTAACGGGGAGCTGTTTTTT. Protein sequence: CAISEKGQGLNGELFF.

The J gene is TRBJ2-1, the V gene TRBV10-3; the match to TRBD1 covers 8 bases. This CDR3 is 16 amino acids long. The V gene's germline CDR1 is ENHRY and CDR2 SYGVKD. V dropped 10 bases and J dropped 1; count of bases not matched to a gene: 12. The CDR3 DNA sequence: TGTGCCACCCAAACCGGACAGGGCGAATCCTACAATGAGCAGTTCTTC. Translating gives CATQTGQGESYNEQFF.

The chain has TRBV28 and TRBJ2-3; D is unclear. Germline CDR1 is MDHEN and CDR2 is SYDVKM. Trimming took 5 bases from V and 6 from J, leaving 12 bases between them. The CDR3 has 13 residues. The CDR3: CASSRAVTDTQYF. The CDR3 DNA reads TGTGCCAGCAGTAGGGCCGTCACGGATACGCAGTATTTT.

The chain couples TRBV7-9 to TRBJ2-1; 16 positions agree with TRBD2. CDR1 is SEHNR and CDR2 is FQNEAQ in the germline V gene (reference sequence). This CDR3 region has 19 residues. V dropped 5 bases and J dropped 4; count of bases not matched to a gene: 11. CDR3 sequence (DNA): TGTGCCAGCAGCCCAACCGGGACTAGCGGGGGGGAGAATTACAATGAGCAGTTCTTC. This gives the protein CASSPTGTSGGENYNEQFF.

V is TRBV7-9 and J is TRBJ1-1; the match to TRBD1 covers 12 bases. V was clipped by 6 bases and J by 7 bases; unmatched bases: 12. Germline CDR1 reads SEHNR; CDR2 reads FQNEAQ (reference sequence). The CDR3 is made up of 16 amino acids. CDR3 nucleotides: TGTGCCAGCAGAGAGCCGGGACAGGGGGCGATGGGTGAAGCTTTCTTT. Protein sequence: CASREPGQGAMGEAFF.

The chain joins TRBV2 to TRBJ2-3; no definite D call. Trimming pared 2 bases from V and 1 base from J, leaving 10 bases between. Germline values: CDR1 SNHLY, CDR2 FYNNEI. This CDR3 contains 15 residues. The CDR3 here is CASSEIATGTDTQYF. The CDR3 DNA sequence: TGTGCCAGCAGTGAAATCGCGACTGGCACAGATACGCAGTATTTT.

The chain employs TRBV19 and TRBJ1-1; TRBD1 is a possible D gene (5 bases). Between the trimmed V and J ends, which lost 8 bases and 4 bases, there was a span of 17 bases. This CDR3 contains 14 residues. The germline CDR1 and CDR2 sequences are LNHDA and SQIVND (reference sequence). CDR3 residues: CASREAGQGTEAFF. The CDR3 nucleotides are TGTGCCAGTCGCGAGGCAGGGCAGGGCACTGAAGCTTTCTTT. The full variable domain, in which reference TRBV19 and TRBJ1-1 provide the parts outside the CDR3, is DGGITQSPKYLFRKEGQNVTLSCEQNLNHDAMYWYRQDPGQGLRLIYYSQIVNDFQKGDIAEGYSVSREKKESFPLTVTSAQKNPTAFYLCASREAGQGTEAFFGQGTRLTVV.

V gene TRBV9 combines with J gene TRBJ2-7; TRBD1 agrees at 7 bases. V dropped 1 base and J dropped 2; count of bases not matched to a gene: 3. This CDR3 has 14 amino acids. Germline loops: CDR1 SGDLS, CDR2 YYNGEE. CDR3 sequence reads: CASSVTGQTYEQYF. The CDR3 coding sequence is TGTGCCAGCAGCGTAACGGGACAGACCTACGAGCAGTACTTC.

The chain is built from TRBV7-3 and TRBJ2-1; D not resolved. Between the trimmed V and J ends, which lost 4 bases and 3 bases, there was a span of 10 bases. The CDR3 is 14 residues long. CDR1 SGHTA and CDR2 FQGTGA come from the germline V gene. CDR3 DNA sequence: TGTGCCAGCAGCTCGGAAGGAGTCTACAATGAGCAGTTCTTC. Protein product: CASSSEGVYNEQFF.

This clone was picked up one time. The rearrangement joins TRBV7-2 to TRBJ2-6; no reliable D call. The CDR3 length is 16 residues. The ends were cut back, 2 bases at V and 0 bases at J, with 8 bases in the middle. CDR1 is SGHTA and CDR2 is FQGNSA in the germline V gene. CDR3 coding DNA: TGTGCCAGCAGCTTATATGGTGGCTCTGGGGCCAACGTCCTGACTTTC. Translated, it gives CASSLYGGSGANVLTF.

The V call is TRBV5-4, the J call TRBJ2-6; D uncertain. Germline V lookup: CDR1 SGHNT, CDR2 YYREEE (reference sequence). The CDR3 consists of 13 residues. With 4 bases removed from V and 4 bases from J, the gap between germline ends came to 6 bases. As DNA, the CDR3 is TGTGCCAGCAGCCCCCGAGGGGCCAACGTCCTGACTTTC. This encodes CASSPRGANVLTF.

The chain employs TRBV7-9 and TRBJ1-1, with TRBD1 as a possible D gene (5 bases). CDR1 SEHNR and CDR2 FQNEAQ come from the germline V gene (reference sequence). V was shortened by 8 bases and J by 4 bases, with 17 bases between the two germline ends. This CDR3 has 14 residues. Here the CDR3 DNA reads TGTGCCAGCGTCCCCCAAGGGGCCGGCACTGAAGCTTTCTTT. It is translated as CASVPQGAGTEAFF.

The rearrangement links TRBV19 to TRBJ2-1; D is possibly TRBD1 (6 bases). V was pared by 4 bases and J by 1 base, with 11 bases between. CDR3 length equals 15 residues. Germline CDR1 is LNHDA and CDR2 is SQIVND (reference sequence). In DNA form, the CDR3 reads TGTGCCAGTAGTAGGACAGTGGGATCCTACAATGAGCAGTTCTTC. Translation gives CASSRTVGSYNEQFF.

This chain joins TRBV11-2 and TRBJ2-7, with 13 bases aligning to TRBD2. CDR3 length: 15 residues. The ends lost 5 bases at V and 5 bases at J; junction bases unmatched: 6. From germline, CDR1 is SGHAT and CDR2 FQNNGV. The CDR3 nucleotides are TGTGCCAGCAGCGCGGGACTAGCGGGAAGCAACGAGCAGTACTTC. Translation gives CASSAGLAGSNEQYF.

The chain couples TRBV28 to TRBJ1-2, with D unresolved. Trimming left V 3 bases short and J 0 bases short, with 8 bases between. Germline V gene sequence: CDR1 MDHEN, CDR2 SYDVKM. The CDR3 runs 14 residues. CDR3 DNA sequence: TGTGCCAGCAGTTTCCCCCCACCTAACTATGGCTACACCTTC. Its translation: CASSFPPPNYGYTF.